This T cell receptor beta chain comes out of a study of shared clonotypes between healthy human individuals. Trimming took 2 bases from V and 3 from J; bases not matched to a gene: 4. Germline V gives CDR1 ENHRY, CDR2 SYGVKD. The CDR3 consists of 17 residues. When replicate PCRs were run on sorted subsets, they used 200 to 250 ng DNA, some 29,000 T cell genomes. The assay was immunoSEQ multiplex PCR, and TCRdb's table has in-frame clones only and misses some. The sample comprises 330,000 or so clones, around two thirds of which are singletons, and 10% rests with the top ten. V gene TRBV10-3 combines with J gene TRBJ2-3, with TRBD2 matching over 14 bases. The sequenced material came from memory CD4+ T cells sorted from blood. Subset specified: CD45RA-negative fraction. This receptor was obtained from a young man in good health. CDR3 in amino acids: CAISETGTSGRTDTQYF. CDR3 bases: TGTGCCATCAGTGAGACAGGGACTAGCGGGAGAACAGATACGCAGTATTTT.